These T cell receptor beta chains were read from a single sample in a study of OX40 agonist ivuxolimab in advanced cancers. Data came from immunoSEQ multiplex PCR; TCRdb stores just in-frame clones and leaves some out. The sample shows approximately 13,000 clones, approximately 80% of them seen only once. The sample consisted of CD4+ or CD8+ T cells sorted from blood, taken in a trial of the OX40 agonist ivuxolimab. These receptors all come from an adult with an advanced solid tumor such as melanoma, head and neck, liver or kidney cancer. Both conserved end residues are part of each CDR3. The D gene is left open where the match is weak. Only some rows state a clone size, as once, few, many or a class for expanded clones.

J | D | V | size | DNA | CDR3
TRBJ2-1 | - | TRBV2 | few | TGTGCCAGCAGTGAATGGCAGATCAATGAGCAGTTCTTC | CASSEWQINEQFF
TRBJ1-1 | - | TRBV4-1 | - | TGCGCCAGCAGCCAAGGGGTAGGGACTGAAGCTTTCTTT | CASSQGVGTEAFF
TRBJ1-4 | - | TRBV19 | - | TGTGCCAGTAGTCCCCGCGAGGGGGTTAATGAAAAACTGTTTTTT | CASSPREGVNEKLFF
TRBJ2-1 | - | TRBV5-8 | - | TGTGCCAGCAGCTTTGGGGGTTTCAATGAGCAGTTCTTC | CASSFGGFNEQFF
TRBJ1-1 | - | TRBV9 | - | TGTGCCAGCAGCCCCTCAACTGGGGTATATACTGAAGCTTTCTTT | CASSPSTGVYTEAFF
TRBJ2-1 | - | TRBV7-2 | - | TGTGCCAGCAGCTTTGGCGTGGCCTACAATGAGCAGTTCTTC | CASSFGVAYNEQFF
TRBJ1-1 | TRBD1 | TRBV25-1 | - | TGTGCCAGCAGTGAATCCAGGACAGGCCCGAACACTGAAGCTTTCTTT | CASSESRTGPNTEAFF
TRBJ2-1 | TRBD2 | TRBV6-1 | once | TGTGCCAGCAGCCGCACTAGCGAAACCTACAATGAGCAGTTCTTC | CASSRTSETYNEQFF
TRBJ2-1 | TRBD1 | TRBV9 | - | TGTGCCAGCAGCGTAGGACAGGGGAGGAGTGAGCAGTTCTTC | CASSVGQGRSEQFF
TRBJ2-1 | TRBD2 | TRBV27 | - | TGTGCCAGCAGGGTAGCGGGGGGGCCAAATGAGCAGTTCTTC | CASRVAGGPNEQFF
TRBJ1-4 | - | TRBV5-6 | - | TGTGCCAGCAGCCCGGAGGGCTGGGTTAATGAAAAACTGTTTTTT | CASSPEGWVNEKLFF
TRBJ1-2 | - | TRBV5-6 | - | TGTGCCAGCATCCGGGGGCCGGGTCGAGGCTACACCTTC | CASIRGPGRGYTF
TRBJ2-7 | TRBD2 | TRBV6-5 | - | TGTGCCAGCACCACTGAGGGGGGGACTAGCGACGAGCAGTACTTC | CASTTEGGTSDEQYF
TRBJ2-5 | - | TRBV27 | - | TGTGCCAGCAGCACCTCGGAGACCCAGTACTTC | CASSTSETQYF